This T cell receptor beta chain is drawn from a study of blood T cell repertoires in COVID-19. As for the study in general: Specimens from acute and convalescent COVID-19 originated in the United States, Italy and Spain. PBMCs, B-cell-depleted T cells, or T cells were the source of the cDNA or gDNA that made up the material.

How the authors handled the data: Reference gene primer amplification gave nucleated cell count estimates. Some clones are missing from TCRdb's copy, which holds only in-frame ones; the method was immunoSEQ multiplex PCR. The V and J calls and the clone size are those of that table, but D and trimming were determined from the DNA. The table has some 200,000 clones, just over 90% seen once. Input material: peripheral blood. The origin of this receptor is a man aged 25-45 years with acute or convalescent COVID-19.

This chain's CDR3 is CASSPITGQGEAFF. The CDR3 nucleotides are TGTGCCAGCTCCCCCATCACCGGACAGGGTGAAGCTTTCTTT. The J gene is TRBJ1-1, the V gene TRBV18, with 8 bases identical to TRBD1. The CDR3 has 14 amino acids. The germline V gene has CDR1 KGHSH and CDR2 LQKENI. Losses at the gene ends were 6 bases for V and 7 bases for J; bases not matched to a gene: 10.